Given below is one T cell receptor beta chain in context. This CDR3 region has 15 residues. The germline CDR1 and CDR2 sequences are SGHAT and FQNNGV. V lost 8 bases and J lost 2; bases outside the gene matches: 8. Libraries were prepared by immunoSEQ multiplex PCR; TCRdb keeps only in-frame clonotypes and omits some of them. The sample consists of 200,000 to 250,000 clones, 70% to 90% of them appearing once. This sample is part of a study of blood T cell repertoires in COVID-19. The gene calls are TRBV11-2 and TRBJ1-5, with TRBD1 matching over 8 bases. This clonotype originated in a man aged 55 to 70 with acute or convalescent COVID-19. Specimen: peripheral blood. The CDR3 DNA reads TGTGCCAGCCTGAACTCGGGACAGGGCAATCAGCCCCAGCATTTT. Translating it yields CASLNSGQGNQPQHF.